These 6 T cell receptor beta chains originate from one sample sequenced in a study of OX40 agonist ivuxolimab in advanced cancers. Library method: the immunoSEQ multiplex PCR assay. TCRdb retrieved this table from immuneACCESS and kept in-frame rearrangements only. Not all clones are present; in checked studies, unresolved V genes account for under half, and no reason is known for the remainder. Here the sample has fewer than 40,000 clones; 74% occur a single time. Clones ranked in the top ten supply around 18% of the sample. This sample comprised CD4+ or CD8+ T cells sorted from blood, obtained in a trial of the OX40 agonist ivuxolimab. The source of these receptors is an adult with an advanced solid tumor such as melanoma, head and neck, liver or kidney cancer.

This sequence joins TRBV6-5 and TRBJ1-2, with TRBD1 as a possible D gene (5 bases). This CDR3 region has 11 residues. Between the trimmed V and J ends, which lost 6 bases and 4 bases, there was a span of 6 bases. CDR1 and CDR2 (germline): MNHEY, SVGAGI. CDR3: CASSQGYGYTF. CDR3 in DNA: TGTGCCAGCAGCCAGGGCTATGGCTACACCTTC.

This chain uses TRBV7-3 with TRBJ2-3; no reliable D call. This CDR3 region has 15 residues. The germline V and J ends were trimmed by 0 bases and 2 bases, with 9 bases remaining between them. Germline V gene data show CDR1 as SGHTA and CDR2 as FQGTGA. Here the CDR3 DNA reads TGTGCCAGCAGCTTAACCCAAAAACCCACAGATACGCAGTATTTT. Its translation: CASSLTQKPTDTQYF.

This clone was seen just once. CDR3 sequence reads: CASSRQGGAFF. CDR3 coding DNA: TGTGCCAGCAGTCGACAGGGCGGCGCTTTCTTT. The chain links TRBV6-1 to TRBJ1-1; TRBD1 matches 7 bases. V was clipped by 5 bases and J by 11 bases; unmatched bases: 5. Germline loops: CDR1 MNHNS, CDR2 SASEGT. This CDR3 is built from 11 residues.

The chain links TRBV9 to TRBJ2-7; 10 nucleotides match TRBD1. The length of the CDR3 is 15 residues. With V trimmed by 2 bases and J by 2 bases, 4 bases remained unmatched. Germline CDR1 SGDLS, CDR2 YYNGEE. This CDR3 reads CASSVGGQGAYEQYV. CDR3 DNA: TGTGCCAGCAGCGTGGGAGGACAGGGGGCCTACGAGCAGTACGTC.

The chain links TRBV6-6 to TRBJ1-1; possibly TRBD1 for D (5 bases). This CDR3 region has 13 residues. Trimming shortened V by 4 bases and J by 7 bases, and 13 bases separated the two germline ends. Germline loops: CDR1 MNHNY, CDR2 SVGAGI (reference sequence). The CDR3 nucleotides read TGTGCCAGCAGTTTCCAGGGAAGTGGTGAAGCTTTCTTT. Amino acids: CASSFQGSGEAFF.

The chain carries TRBV14 and TRBJ1-5; D gene uncertain. CDR3 size: 13 residues. Trimming removed 4 bases at V and 4 bases at J, with 8 bases between. CDR1 SGHDN and CDR2 FVKESK come from the germline V gene. The CDR3 DNA is TGTGCCAGCAGCCCCCAGAAAAATCAGCCCCAGCATTTT. It translates to CASSPQKNQPQHF.